Presented here are 23 T cell receptor beta chains from one specimen sequenced in a study of control samples from healthy donors and cancer patients. TCRdb's table, derived via immunoSEQ multiplex PCR, lists solely in-frame clones and lacks some. The table has around 20,000 clones, roughly 85% seen once. The sequenced material came from PBMCs. The source of these receptors is a man aged 80 or over with head and neck cancer.

This clone came up a few times. The rearrangement links TRBV11-3 to TRBJ2-2; D unresolved. CDR3 length equals 14 residues. Looked up from germline, CDR1 is SGHNT and CDR2 is YENEEA. Trimming left V 0 bases short and J 1 base short, with 3 bases between. CDR3 in DNA: TGTGCCAGCAGCTTAGAGTGGAACACCGGGGAGCTGTTTTTT. Translating it yields CASSLEWNTGELFF.

The chain couples TRBV15 to TRBJ1-5, with 7 bases matching TRBD1. In germline, CDR1 is LNHNV, CDR2 YYDKDF (reference sequence). The CDR3 extends over 15 amino acids. J gave up 6 bases and V 0 bases, and 5 bases lay outside the gene matches. The CDR3 nucleotides read TGTGCCACCAGCAGAGAGGGAGGGGGCGGTCAGCCCCAGCATTTT. It encodes CATSREGGGGQPQHF.

The chain uses TRBV5-1 and TRBJ1-1; unclear D gene. The V and J ends lost 0 bases and 6 bases respectively, with 6 bases between them. The CDR3 is made up of 12 amino acids. CDR1 is SGHRS, CDR2 YFSETQ, per germline. The CDR3 nucleotides read TGCGCCAGCAGCTTGGCAGGTCCTGAAGCTTTCTTT. Its protein is CASSLAGPEAFF.

This rearrangement joins TRBV7-2 to TRBJ2-7; D ambiguous. Germline V gives CDR1 SGHTA, CDR2 FQGNSA. The CDR3 contains 14 residues. Trimming cost V 1 base and J 1 base, with 8 bases left between them. The CDR3 loop is CASSLEGSSYEQYF. Here the CDR3 DNA reads TGTGCCAGCAGCTTAGAGGGCTCGTCCTACGAGCAGTACTTC. Full variable domain (outside the CDR3, taken from reference TRBV7-2 and TRBJ2-7): GAGVSQSPSNKVTEKGKDVELRCDPISGHTALYWYRQSLGQGLEFLIYFQGNSAPDKSGLPSDRFSAERTGGSVSTLTIQRTQQEDSAVYLCASSLEGSSYEQYFGPGTRLTVT.

This chain links TRBV18 with TRBJ2-3; no reliable D call. V was shortened by 4 bases and J by 0 bases, with 11 bases between the two germline ends. This CDR3 has 15 amino acids. Germline V gene sequence: CDR1 KGHSH, CDR2 LQKENI. DNA of the CDR3: TGTGCCAGCTCACTAAACCCGACTAGCACAGATACGCAGTATTTT. Residues: CASSLNPTSTDTQYF.

The chain joins TRBV12-3 or TRBV12-4 to TRBJ2-7; D unclear. CDR3 length equals 13 residues. Trimming shortened V by 7 bases and J by 0 bases, and 10 bases separated the two germline ends. The CDR3 region is CASTRPASYEQYF. The CDR3 nucleotides are TGTGCCAGCACCCGGCCAGCCTCCTACGAGCAGTACTTC.

The rearrangement uses TRBV12-3 or TRBV12-4 and TRBJ2-7, with D possibly TRBD2 on 6 matching bases. Trimming pared 4 bases from V and 7 bases from J, leaving 8 bases between. This CDR3 region has 11 residues. CDR3 amino acids: CASSSRGEQYF. CDR3 DNA sequence: TGTGCCAGCAGTTCCCGGGGGGAGCAGTACTTC.

V is TRBV6-5 and J is TRBJ1-1; possible D gene TRBD1, 5 bases. The CDR3 loop spans 15 amino acids. The germline gives CDR1 MNHEY, CDR2 SVGAGI. Trimming took 6 bases from V and 3 from J, leaving 17 bases between them. For the CDR3, the DNA is TGTGCCAGCAGACCACACTGGGGGTCCGACACTGAAGCTTTCTTT. This sequence encodes CASRPHWGSDTEAFF.

The CDR3 sequence is CASSPILVRGSSGNTIYF. For the CDR3, the DNA is TGTGCCAGCAGCCCGATCTTAGTACGGGGGAGCTCTGGAAACACCATATATTTT. This sequence joins TRBV11-2 and TRBJ1-3, with a tentative D call TRBD1 (5 bases). CDR1 is SGHAT, CDR2 FQNNGV, per germline. The CDR3 is made up of 18 amino acids. Trimming removed 5 bases from V and 0 bases from J, with 20 bases in between.

The CDR3 spells CASSIGQITGETQYF. The CDR3 coding sequence is TGTGCCAGTAGTATAGGGCAGATCACGGGAGAGACCCAGTACTTC. The V and J genes are TRBV19 and TRBJ2-5; no clear D. Between the trimmed V and J ends, which lost 1 base and 4 bases, there was a span of 13 bases. This CDR3 is 15 amino acids long. The germline gives CDR1 LNHDA, CDR2 SQIVND (reference sequence).

The V gene is TRBV9, the J gene TRBJ1-1, with D possibly matching TRBD1 (5 bases). CDR1 and CDR2 (germline): SGDLS, YYNGEE. V was pared by 1 base and J by 4 bases, with 11 bases between. The CDR3 consists of 14 residues. The CDR3 DNA reads as TGTGCCAGCAGCGTATCCTCGGGGGGCACTGAAGCTTTCTTT. It yields the protein CASSVSSGGTEAFF. The entire variable domain, with the rest obtained from reference TRBV9 and TRBJ1-1, is as follows: DSGVTQTPKHLITATGQRVTLRCSPRSGDLSVYWYQQSLDQGLQFLIQYYNGEERAKGNILERFSAQQFPDLHSELNLSSLELGDSALYFCASSVSSGGTEAFFGQGTRLTVV.

The genes are TRBV27 and TRBJ2-5; D may be TRBD1 or TRBD2 (5 bases each). The CDR3 covers 16 residues. Trimming removed 5 bases from V and 3 bases from J, with 19 bases in between. Germline values: CDR1 MNHEY, CDR2 SMNVEV (reference sequence). CDR3 in amino acids: CASSPLRDGEEETQYF. The CDR3 DNA is TGTGCCAGCAGTCCTTTACGGGACGGTGAGGAAGAGACCCAGTACTTC.

V is TRBV30 and J is TRBJ1-6, with 9 positions matching TRBD1. CDR1 GTSNPN and CDR2 SVGIG come from the germline V gene (reference sequence). The junction had 4 bases not matched to a gene; V was cut back by 3 bases and J by 4 bases. This CDR3 spans 15 amino acids. CDR3: CAWSRGQGYNSPLHF. CDR3 DNA: TGTGCCTGGAGCCGGGGACAGGGTTATAATTCACCCCTCCACTTT.

This clone has a handful of counts. The chain is built from TRBV28 and TRBJ2-5, with D perhaps TRBD1 (5 bases). This CDR3 spans 16 amino acids. V lost 2 bases to trimming and J lost 1 base, with 14 bases between them. The germline CDR1 and CDR2 sequences are MDHEN and SYDVKM. In nucleotides, the CDR3 is TGTGCCAGCAGTTTACTGGGCACAGGCCCCCAAGAGACCCAGTACTTC. This gives the protein CASSLLGTGPQETQYF.

There are a few counts of this clone. The rearrangement uses TRBV12-3 or TRBV12-4 and TRBJ1-1, with D perhaps matching TRBD1 (6 bases). V lost 2 bases to trimming and J lost 7 bases, with 11 bases between them. The CDR3 is 13 residues long. CDR3 coding DNA: TGTGCCAGCAGTTTAAGAGGGGGAGTTGAAGCTTTCTTT. Amino acids: CASSLRGGVEAFF.

The chain's CDR3 is CASSRRGEDTQYF. The CDR3 nucleotides read TGTGCCAGCAGCCGTCGGGGGGAAGATACGCAGTATTTT. V gene TRBV7-8 combines with J gene TRBJ2-3, with 7 positions matching TRBD2. In germline, CDR1 is SGHVS, CDR2 FQNEAQ. This CDR3 region has 13 residues. The V segment lost 5 bases and the J segment 5 bases; nucleotides outside the gene matches: 4.

The chain employs TRBV4-3 and TRBJ2-7, with D perhaps TRBD2 (5 bases). Trimming shortened V by 0 bases and J by 5 bases, and 14 bases separated the two germline ends. This CDR3 is built from 15 residues. Germline V lookup: CDR1 LGHNA, CDR2 YSLEER. In nucleotides, the CDR3 is TGCGCCAGCAGCCAAGATCGTACCCGGGGAGACGAGCAGTACTTC. The encoded protein is CASSQDRTRGDEQYF.

The V gene is TRBV5-6, the J gene TRBJ1-3; D possibly corresponds to TRBD1 (5 bases). The CDR3 loop spans 13 amino acids. Between the trimmed V and J ends, which lost 9 bases and 0 bases, there was a span of 10 bases. Germline values: CDR1 SGHDT, CDR2 YYEEEE. The CDR3 is CATGLFSGNTIYF. The CDR3 DNA follows: TGTGCCACGGGACTTTTCTCTGGAAACACCATATATTTT.

As regards this clone: A read error may account for a junction end that differs from germline. V and J are TRBV24-1 and TRBJ2-1, with TRBD1 identical over 9 bases. The CDR3 loop spans 15 amino acids. The V gene's germline CDR1 is KGHDR and CDR2 SFDVKD. The CDR3 sequence: CATSGGDRAYSEQFF. The CDR3, as DNA: TGTGCCACCAGTGGGGGGGACAGGGCCTACAGTGAGCAGTTCTTC.

This chain joins TRBV19 and TRBJ2-7; no clear D gene. The CDR3 runs to 10 residues. Germline V lookup: CDR1 LNHDA, CDR2 SQIVND (reference sequence). Trimming stripped 9 bases from V and 5 bases from J, with 8 bases between. The CDR3 loop is CARDYNEQYF. CDR3 bases: TGTGCCAGGGATTATAACGAGCAGTACTTC.

J is TRBJ1-2 and V is TRBV7-2; 8 bases agree with TRBD1. Trimming took 4 bases from V and 5 from J; bases not matched to a gene: 6. The CDR3 covers 14 residues. Germline CDR1 and CDR2: SGHTA and FQGNSA. CDR3 residues: CASSYTGTGYGYTF. The CDR3 nucleotides read TGTGCCAGCAGCTATACCGGGACAGGATATGGCTACACCTTC.

V usage is TRBV7-9 and J usage is TRBJ2-7; 8 nucleotides align to TRBD1. V lost 4 bases and J lost 6; bases outside the gene matches: 11. CDR1 is SEHNR, CDR2 FQNEAQ, per germline (reference sequence). This CDR3 comprises 15 residues. This chain's CDR3 is CASSSVRDRPPEQYF. CDR3 in DNA: TGTGCCAGCAGCTCGGTGCGGGACAGGCCCCCCGAGCAGTACTTC.

This clone was found once. The CDR3 region has the DNA TGTGCCAGAAGCTGGAAGGGACAGGGGAATGAAAAACTGTTTTTT. Its protein product is CARSWKGQGNEKLFF. The chain combines TRBV5-3 with TRBJ1-4, with 10 bases that match TRBD1. TRBV5-3 is classed as an ORF, of uncertain function. J lost 5 bases, V lost 3 bases, and 4 bases had no gene match. This CDR3 has 15 amino acids.